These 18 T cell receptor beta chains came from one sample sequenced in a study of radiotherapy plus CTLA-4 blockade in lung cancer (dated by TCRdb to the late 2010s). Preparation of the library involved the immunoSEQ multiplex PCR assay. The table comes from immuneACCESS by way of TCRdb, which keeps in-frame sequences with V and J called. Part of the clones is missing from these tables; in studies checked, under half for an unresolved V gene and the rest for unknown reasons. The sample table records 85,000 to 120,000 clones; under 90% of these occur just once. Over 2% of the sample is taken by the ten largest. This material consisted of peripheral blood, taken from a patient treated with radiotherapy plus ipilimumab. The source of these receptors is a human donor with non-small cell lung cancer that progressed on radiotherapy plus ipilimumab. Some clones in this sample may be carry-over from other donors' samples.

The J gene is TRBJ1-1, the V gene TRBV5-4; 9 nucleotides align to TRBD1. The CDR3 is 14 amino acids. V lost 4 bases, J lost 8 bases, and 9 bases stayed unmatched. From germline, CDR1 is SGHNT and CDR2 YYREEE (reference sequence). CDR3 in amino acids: CASSPNRGRGEAFF. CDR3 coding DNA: TGTGCCAGCAGCCCGAACAGGGGGCGAGGGGAAGCTTTCTTT.

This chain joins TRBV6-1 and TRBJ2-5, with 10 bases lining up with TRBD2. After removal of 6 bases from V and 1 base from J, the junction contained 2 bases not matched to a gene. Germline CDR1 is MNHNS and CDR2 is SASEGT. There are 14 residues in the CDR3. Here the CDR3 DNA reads TGTGCCAGCAGGCCTAGCGGGGGCCAAGAGACCCAGTACTTC. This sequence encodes CASRPSGGQETQYF.

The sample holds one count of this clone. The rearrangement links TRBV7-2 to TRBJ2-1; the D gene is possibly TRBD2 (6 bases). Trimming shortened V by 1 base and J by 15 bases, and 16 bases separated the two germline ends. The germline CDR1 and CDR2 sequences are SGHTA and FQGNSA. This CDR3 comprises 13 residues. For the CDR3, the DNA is TGTGCCAGCAGCTTAGAGGCAGGGCGGGATCCGTTCTTC. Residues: CASSLEAGRDPFF.

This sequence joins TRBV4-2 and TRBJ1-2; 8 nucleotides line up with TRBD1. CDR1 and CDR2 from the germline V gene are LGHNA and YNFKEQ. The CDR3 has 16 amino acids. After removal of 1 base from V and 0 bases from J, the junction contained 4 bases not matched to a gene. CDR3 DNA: TGTGCCAGCAGCCAAGGGGGACAGGAAACTAACTATGGCTACACCTTC. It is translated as CASSQGGQETNYGYTF.

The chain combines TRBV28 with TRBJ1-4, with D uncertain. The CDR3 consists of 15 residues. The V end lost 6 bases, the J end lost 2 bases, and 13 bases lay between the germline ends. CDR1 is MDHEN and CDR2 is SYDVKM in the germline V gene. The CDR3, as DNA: TGTGCCAGCAGCTTTGACAAACCCACTAATGAAAAACTGTTTTTT. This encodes CASSFDKPTNEKLFF.

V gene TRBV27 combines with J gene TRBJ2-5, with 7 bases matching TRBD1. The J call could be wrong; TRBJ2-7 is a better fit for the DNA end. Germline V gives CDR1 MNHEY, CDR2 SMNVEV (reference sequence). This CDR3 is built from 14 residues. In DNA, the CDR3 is TGTGCCAGCAGCGACAGGGCCCGCGACTACGAGCAGTACTTC. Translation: CASSDRARDYEQYF.

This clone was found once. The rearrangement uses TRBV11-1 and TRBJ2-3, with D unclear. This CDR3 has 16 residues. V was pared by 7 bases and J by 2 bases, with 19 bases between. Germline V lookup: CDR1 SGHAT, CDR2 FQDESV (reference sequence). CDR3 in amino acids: CASTESTKGYTDTQYF. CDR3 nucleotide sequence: TGTGCCAGCACCGAGTCGACAAAAGGTTACACAGATACGCAGTATTTT.

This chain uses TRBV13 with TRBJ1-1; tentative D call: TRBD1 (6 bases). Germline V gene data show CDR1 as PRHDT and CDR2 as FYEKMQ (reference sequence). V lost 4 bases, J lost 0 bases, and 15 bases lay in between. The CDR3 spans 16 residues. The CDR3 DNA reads TGTGCCAGCAGCTCCCCGTGGGGGGACATGAACACTGAAGCTTTCTTT. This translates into CASSSPWGDMNTEAFF.

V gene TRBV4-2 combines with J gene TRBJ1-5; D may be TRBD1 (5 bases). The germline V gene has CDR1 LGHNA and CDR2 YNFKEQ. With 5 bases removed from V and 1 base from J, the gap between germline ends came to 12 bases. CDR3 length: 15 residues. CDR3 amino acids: CASSYVRQSNQPQHF. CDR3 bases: TGTGCCAGCAGCTATGTGAGACAGAGCAATCAGCCCCAGCATTTT.

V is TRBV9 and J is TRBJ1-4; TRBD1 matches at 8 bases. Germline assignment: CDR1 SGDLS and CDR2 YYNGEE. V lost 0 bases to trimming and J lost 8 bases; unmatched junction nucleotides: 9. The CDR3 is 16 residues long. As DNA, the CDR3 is TGTGCCAGCAGCGTAGGGGGGACAGGCACGTACGAAAAACTGTTTTTT. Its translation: CASSVGGTGTYEKLFF.

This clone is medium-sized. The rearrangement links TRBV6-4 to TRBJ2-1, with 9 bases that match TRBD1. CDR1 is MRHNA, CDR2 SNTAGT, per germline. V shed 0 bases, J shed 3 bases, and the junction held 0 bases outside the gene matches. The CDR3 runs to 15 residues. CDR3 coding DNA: TGTGCCAGCAGTGACTCGACAGGGGGCTACAATGAGCAGTTCTTC. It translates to CASSDSTGGYNEQFF.

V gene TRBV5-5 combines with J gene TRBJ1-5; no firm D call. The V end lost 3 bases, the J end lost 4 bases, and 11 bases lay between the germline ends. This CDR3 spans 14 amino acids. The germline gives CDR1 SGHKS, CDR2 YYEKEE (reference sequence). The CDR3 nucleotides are TGTGCCAGCAGCTCCGCTCACATAAATCAGCCCCAGCATTTT. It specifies CASSSAHINQPQHF.

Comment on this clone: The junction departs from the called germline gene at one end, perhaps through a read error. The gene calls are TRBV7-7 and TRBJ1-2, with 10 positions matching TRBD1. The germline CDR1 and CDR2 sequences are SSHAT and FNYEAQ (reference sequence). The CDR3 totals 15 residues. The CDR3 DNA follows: TGTGCTAGCAACCGGTTACTTGGGACAGGGGATGGCTACACCTTC. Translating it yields CASNRLLGTGDGYTF.

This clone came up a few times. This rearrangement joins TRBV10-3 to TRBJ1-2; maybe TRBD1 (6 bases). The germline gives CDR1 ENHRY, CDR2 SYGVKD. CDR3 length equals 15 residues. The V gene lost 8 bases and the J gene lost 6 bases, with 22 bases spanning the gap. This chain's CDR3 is CAIRILGQMTNGYTF. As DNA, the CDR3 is TGTGCCATCCGAATTCTGGGACAAATGACGAATGGCTACACCTTC.

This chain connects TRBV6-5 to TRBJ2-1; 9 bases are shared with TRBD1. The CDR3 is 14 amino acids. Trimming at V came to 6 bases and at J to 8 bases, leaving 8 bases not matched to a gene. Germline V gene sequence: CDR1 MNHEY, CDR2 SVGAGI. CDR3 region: CASSGTGFGYEQFF. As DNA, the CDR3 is TGTGCCAGCAGCGGGACAGGGTTTGGGTATGAGCAGTTCTTC.

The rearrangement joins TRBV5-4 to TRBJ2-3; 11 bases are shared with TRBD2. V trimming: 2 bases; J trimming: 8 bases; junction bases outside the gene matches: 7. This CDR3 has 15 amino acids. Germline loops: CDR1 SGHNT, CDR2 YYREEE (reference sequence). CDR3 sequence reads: CASSFPSGGQSTQYF. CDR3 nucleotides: TGTGCCAGCAGCTTCCCTAGCGGGGGGCAGAGTACGCAGTATTTT.

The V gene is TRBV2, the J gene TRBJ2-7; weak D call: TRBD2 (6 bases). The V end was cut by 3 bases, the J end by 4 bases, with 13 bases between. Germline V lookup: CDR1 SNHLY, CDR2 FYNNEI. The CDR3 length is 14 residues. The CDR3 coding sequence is TGTGCCAGCAGTGATAAGGAGGAGGGGTACGAGCAGTACTTC. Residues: CASSDKEEGYEQYF.

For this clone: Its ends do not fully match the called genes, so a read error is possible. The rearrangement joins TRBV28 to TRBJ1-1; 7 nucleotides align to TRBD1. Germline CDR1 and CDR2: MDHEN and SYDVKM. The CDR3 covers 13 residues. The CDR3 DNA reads TGTGCCAGCAGTGGGACAGCCAACAATGAAGCTTTCTTT. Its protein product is CASSGTANNEAFF.